Listed below are T cell receptor beta chains from one sample, sequenced in a study of CD8+CD57+ T cells in acquired aplastic anemia. TCRdb analysed the reads with MiXCR anew, one entry per CDR3 protein. This table has fewer than 200,000 distinct CDR3 sequences, roughly 45% appearing once. Sequenced sample: sorted CD4+, CD8+, or CD8+CD57+ T cells (not recorded which) from PBMCs. The source of these receptors is a human donor in good health. CDR3s include the opening cysteine and the closing phenylalanine or tryptophan. D genes are given only for firm matches. Clone size, where shown, is once, few, many, or a class for clones that have expanded.

d_gene: .
j_gene: TRBJ1-1
abundance: .
v_gene: TRBV25-1
CDR3nt: TGTGCCAGCAGTGAATATTCGGCGGTTAAGGGTGAAGCTTTCTTT
CDR3aa: CASSEYSAVKGEAFF

d_gene: .
j_gene: TRBJ1-1
abundance: .
v_gene: TRBV28
CDR3nt: TGTGCCAGCAGTTTAAGCAGAGTGAACACTGAAGCTTTCTTT
CDR3aa: CASSLSRVNTEAFF

d_gene: TRBD1
j_gene: TRBJ1-1
abundance: many
v_gene: TRBV2
CDR3nt: TGTGCCAGCAGTGCAGGGGGCGGGAACACTGAAGCTTTCTTT
CDR3aa: CASSAGGGNTEAFF

d_gene: TRBD1
j_gene: TRBJ1-1
abundance: once
v_gene: TRBV29-1
CDR3nt: TGCAGCGTGTACAGGGGCCACGGAGCTTTCTTT
CDR3aa: CSVYRGHGAFF

d_gene: TRBD2
j_gene: TRBJ2-7
abundance: .
v_gene: TRBV18
CDR3nt: TGTGCCAGCTCACCAGGGACTACAACCTACGAGCAGTACTTC
CDR3aa: CASSPGTTTYEQYF

d_gene: TRBD2
j_gene: TRBJ2-7
abundance: .
v_gene: TRBV20-1
CDR3nt: TGCAGTGCCACCGGACTAGCGGGCAGCTACGAGCAGTACTTC
CDR3aa: CSATGLAGSYEQYF

d_gene: .
j_gene: TRBJ1-2
abundance: .
v_gene: TRBV19
CDR3nt: TGTGCCAGTAGCCAAGGGCCAAACGGCGGCTACACCTTC
CDR3aa: CASSQGPNGGYTF

d_gene: .
j_gene: TRBJ1-2
abundance: .
v_gene: TRBV7-9
CDR3nt: TGTGCCAGCAGGGGAGGTTATGGCTACACCTTC
CDR3aa: CASRGGYGYTF

d_gene: .
j_gene: TRBJ1-4
abundance: .
v_gene: TRBV2
CDR3nt: TGTGCCAGCAGAGAGAGGTCAGTCGAGAAGGGAAAACTGTTTTTT
CDR3aa: CASRERSVEKGKLFF

d_gene: TRBD2
j_gene: TRBJ2-1
abundance: .
v_gene: TRBV7-6
CDR3nt: TGTGCCAGCAGCTTCCTAGCGGTAGGGGAGGCTTACAATGAGCAGTTCTTC
CDR3aa: CASSFLAVGEAYNEQFF

d_gene: TRBD1
j_gene: TRBJ1-2
abundance: many
v_gene: TRBV11-2
CDR3nt: TGTGCCAGCAGCCATGGGACAGAAACTAACTATGGCTACACCTTC
CDR3aa: CASSHGTETNYGYTF

d_gene: TRBD1
j_gene: TRBJ2-5
abundance: many
v_gene: TRBV20-1
CDR3nt: TGCAGTGCTAGAGCGCCCGGGACAGGGGGGGTAGGGGAGACCCAGTACTTC
CDR3aa: CSARAPGTGGVGETQYF

d_gene: .
j_gene: TRBJ2-3
abundance: .
v_gene: TRBV2
CDR3nt: TGTGCCAGCAGTGAGGGGGGCAACACAGATACGCAGTATTTT
CDR3aa: CASSEGGNTDTQYF

d_gene: TRBD1
j_gene: TRBJ1-5
abundance: .
v_gene: TRBV20-1
CDR3nt: TGCAGTGACAGGGGTTCTAGCAATCAGCCCCAGCATTTT
CDR3aa: CSDRGSSNQPQHF